This TCR beta chain is drawn from a study of T-cell memory formation after mild COVID-19. Findings and limits, study-wide: Shrinking CD4+ clones resided mostly in CM and EM, and CD8+ ones in EMRA.

There are 13 residues in the CDR3. CDR1 SGHTA and CDR2 FQGNSA come from the germline V gene. V lost 1 base to trimming and J lost 9 bases, with 12 bases between them. This clonotype came up a few times. What it binds is unknown. The authors produced TCR alpha and TCR beta cDNA libraries with sample barcodes and UMIs by 5'RACE using constant-segment primers. TCRdb reprocessed the 5' RACE reads with MiXCR, giving one entry per CDR3 protein. The sample includes some 330,000 distinct CDR3 sequences, about 21% of them seen just once. This TCR derives from an adult woman who had mild COVID-19 (a few samples of this study predate the infection). Cell type and time point are not known. Sequenced material: PBMCs or a T cell subset sorted from them (not recorded which). The rearrangement joins TRBV7-2 to TRBJ1-1; D gene uncertain. DNA of the CDR3: TGTGCCAGCAGCTTAGTATCTAGGCCGAAAGCTTTCTTT. Encoded protein: CASSLVSRPKAFF.